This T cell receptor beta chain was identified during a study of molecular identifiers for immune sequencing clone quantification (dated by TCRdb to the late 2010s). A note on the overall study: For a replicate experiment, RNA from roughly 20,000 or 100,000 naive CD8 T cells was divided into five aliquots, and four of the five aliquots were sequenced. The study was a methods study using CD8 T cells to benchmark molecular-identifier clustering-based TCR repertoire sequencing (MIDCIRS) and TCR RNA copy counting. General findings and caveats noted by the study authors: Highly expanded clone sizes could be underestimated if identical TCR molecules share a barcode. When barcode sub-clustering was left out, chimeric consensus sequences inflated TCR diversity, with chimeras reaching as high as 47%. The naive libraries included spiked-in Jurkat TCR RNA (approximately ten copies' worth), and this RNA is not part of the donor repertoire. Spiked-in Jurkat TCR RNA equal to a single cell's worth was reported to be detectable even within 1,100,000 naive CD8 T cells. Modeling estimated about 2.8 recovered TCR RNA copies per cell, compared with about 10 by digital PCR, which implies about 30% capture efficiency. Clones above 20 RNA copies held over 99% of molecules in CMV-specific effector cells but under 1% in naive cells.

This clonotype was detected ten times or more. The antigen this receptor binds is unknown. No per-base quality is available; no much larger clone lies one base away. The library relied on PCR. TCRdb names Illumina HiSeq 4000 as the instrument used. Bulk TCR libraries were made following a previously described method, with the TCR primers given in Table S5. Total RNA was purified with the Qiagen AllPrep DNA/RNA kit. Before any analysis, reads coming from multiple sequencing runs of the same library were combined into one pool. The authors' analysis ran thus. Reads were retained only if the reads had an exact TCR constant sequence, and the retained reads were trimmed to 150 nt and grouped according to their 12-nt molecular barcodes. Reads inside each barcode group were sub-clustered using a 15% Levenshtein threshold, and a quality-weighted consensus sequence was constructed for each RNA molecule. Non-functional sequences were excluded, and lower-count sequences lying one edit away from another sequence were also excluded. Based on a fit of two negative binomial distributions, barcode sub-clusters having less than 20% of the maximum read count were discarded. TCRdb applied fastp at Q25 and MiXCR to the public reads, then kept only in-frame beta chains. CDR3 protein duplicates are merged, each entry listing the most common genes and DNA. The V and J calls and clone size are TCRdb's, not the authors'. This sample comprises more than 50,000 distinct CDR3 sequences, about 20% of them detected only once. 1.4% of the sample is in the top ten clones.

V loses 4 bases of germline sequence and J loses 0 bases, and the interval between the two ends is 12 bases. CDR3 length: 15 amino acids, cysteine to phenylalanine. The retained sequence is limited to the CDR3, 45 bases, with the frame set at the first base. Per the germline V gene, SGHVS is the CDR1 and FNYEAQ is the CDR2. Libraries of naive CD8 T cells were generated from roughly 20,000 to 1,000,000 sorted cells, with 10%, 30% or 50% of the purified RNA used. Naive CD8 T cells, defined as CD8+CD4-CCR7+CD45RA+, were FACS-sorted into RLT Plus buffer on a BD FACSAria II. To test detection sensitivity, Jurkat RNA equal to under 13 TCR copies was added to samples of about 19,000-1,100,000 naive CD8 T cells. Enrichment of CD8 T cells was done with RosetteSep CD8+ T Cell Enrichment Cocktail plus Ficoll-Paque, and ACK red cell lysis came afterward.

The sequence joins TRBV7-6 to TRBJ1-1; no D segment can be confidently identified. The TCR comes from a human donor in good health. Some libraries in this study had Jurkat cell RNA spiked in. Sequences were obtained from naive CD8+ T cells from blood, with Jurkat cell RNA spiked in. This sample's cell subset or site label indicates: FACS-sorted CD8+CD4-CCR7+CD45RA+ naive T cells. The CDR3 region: CASSSHSALNTEAFF. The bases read TGTGCCAGCAGCTCCCATTCCGCATTGAACACTGAAGCTTTCTTT.